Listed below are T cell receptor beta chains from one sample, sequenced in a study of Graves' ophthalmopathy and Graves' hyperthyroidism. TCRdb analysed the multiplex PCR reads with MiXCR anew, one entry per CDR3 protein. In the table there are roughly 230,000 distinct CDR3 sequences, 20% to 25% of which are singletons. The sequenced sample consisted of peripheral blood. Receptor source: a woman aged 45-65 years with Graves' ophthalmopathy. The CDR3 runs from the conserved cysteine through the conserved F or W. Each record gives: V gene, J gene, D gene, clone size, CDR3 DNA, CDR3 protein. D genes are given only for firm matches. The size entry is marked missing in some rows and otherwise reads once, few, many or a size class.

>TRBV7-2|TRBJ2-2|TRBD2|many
TGTGCCAGCAGCTTAGCCGCTAGCGGCACCGGGGAGCTGTTTTTT
CASSLAASGTGELFF
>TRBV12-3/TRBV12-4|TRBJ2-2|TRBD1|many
TGTGCCAGCCGCCGAGGACAGGGGGCGACCGGGGAGCTGTTTTTT
CASRRGQGATGELFF
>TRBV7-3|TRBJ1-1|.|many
TGTGCCAGCAGCTTGGGACTTATGAACACTGAAGCTTTCTTT
CASSLGLMNTEAFF
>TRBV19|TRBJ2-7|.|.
TGTGCCAGTAGAAGCGGCCCGGTGAAGGAGCAGTACTTC
CASRSGPVKEQYF
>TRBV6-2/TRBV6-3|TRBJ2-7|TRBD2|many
TGTGCCAGCATGAAAGGCGGGGGGCGAGCGGGAGTCAACGAGCAGTACTTC
CASMKGGGRAGVNEQYF
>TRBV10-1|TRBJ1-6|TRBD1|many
TGCGCCACGAGTGGGACAGGCAGGAATTCACCCCTCCACTTT
CATSGTGRNSPLHF
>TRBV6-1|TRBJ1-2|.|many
TGTGCCAGCAGTGAACGGCAGGGGCAAGGCTATGGCTACACCTTC
CASSERQGQGYGYTF
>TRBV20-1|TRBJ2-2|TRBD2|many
TGCAGTGCTAGGCGGACTAGCCTTGGCGGGGAGCTGTTTTTT
CSARRTSLGGELFF
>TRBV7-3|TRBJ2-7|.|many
TGTGCCAGCAGCCCGAGTGCGGGCCACGAGCAGTACTTC
CASSPSAGHEQYF
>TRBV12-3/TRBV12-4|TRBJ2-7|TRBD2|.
TGTGCCAGCAGTTCCGGGACTAGCGGGATCGAGCAGTACTTC
CASSSGTSGIEQYF
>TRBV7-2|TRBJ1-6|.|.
TGTGCCAGCAGCTTGCGGGGTACCTATAATTCACCCCTCCACTTT
CASSLRGTYNSPLHF
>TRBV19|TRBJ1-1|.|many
TGTGCCAGTAGCCTACGACAGGACACTGAAGCTTTCTTT
CASSLRQDTEAFF
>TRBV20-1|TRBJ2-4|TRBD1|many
TGCAGTGCTCGTCTCGTCCGGACAGGGGGACTCTCAAGGAACATTCAGTACTTC
CSARLVRTGGLSRNIQYF
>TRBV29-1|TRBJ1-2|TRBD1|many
TGCAGCGTCAAAGGGGGACAGCGTGGCTATGGCTACACCTTC
CSVKGGQRGYGYTF
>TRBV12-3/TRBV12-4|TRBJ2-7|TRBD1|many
TGTGCCAGCAGCCGGACAGGGGGTCGCTACGAGCAGTACTTC
CASSRTGGRYEQYF
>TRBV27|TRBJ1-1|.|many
TGTGCCAGCAGGGATCGCGGGCCTATAAGTTACACTGAAGCTTTCTTT
CASRDRGPISYTEAFF
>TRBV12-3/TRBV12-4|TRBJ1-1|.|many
TGTGCCAGCAGTTTAGGTCTCTCGGGTGATGCTGAAGCTTTCTTT
CASSLGLSGDAEAFF
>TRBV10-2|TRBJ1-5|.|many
TGCGCCAGCAGTGAGTCGGGCCAGAATCAGCCCCAGCATTTT
CASSESGQNQPQHF
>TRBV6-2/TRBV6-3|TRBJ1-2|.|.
TGTGCCAGCAGTTACGGCGCGGAAAATGGCTACACCTTC
CASSYGAENGYTF
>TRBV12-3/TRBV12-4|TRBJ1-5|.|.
TGTGCCACGAGCACGGGGCATCAGCCCCAGCATTTT
CATSTGHQPQHF
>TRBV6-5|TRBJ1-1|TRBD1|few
TGTGCCAGCAGTTACTCTTGGGAGGGGGCCGAGAACACTGAAGCTTTCTTT
CASSYSWEGAENTEAFF
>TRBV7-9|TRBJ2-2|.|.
TGTGCCAGCAGGACCGCGGGAACCGGGGAGCTGTTTTTT
CASRTAGTGELFF
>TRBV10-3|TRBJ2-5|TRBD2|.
TGTGCCATCATGGCGGGAGGACTCCAAGAGACCCAGTACTTC
CAIMAGGLQETQYF
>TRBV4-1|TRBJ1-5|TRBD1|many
TGCGCCAGCAGCCATCCCGGGACAGGGGGTCTGAGTAATCAGCCCCAGCATTTT
CASSHPGTGGLSNQPQHF
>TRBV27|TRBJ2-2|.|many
TGTGCCAGCAGATTGAGGCAGAGGGCTGCCGGGGAGCTGTTTTTT
CASRLRQRAAGELFF
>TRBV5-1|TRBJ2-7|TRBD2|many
TGCGCCAGCACCACTAGCGGGCCCGTCTACGAGCAGTACTTC
CASTTSGPVYEQYF
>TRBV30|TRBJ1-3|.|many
TGTGCCTGGAGTCTTACCGGGACCTTTGGAAACACCATATATTTT
CAWSLTGTFGNTIYF
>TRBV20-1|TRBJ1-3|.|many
TGCAGTGCTAGAGATCTTTACGGTTACTCAGCGGACACCATATATTTT
CSARDLYGYSADTIYF
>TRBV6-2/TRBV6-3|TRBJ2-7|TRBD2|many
TGTGCCAGCAGATCTAGCGGGTCGAGCTCCTACGAGCAGTACTTC
CASRSSGSSSYEQYF
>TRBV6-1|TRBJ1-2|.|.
TGTGCCAGCAGTGAATTGACGGAGGGTTCCGGCGGCTACACCTTC
CASSELTEGSGGYTF
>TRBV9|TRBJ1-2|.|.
TGTGCCAGCAGCGTAGGAGCAGGGGACTATGGCTACACCTTC
CASSVGAGDYGYTF
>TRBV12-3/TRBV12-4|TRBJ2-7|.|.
TGTGCCAGCAGTCTCCGCATATACGAGCAGTACTTC
CASSLRIYEQYF
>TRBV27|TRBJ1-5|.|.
TGTGCCAGCGGTTCCGGCAATCAGCCCCAGCATTTT
CASGSGNQPQHF
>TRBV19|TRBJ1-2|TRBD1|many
TGTGCCAGTAACTGGGACAGAGGTAACTATGGCTACACCTTC
CASNWDRGNYGYTF
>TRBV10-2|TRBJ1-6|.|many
TGCGCCAGCAGTGACAGAGGAAGTTCACCCCTCCACTTT
CASSDRGSSPLHF
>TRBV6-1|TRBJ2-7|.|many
TGTGCCAGCCACCAGGGAAGCTCCTACGAGCAGTACTTC
CASHQGSSYEQYF
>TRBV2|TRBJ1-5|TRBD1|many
TGTGCCAGCAGGGCAGGGGGTTCCAATCAGCCCCAGCATTTT
CASRAGGSNQPQHF
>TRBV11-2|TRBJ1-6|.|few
TGTGCCAGCAGCCGTAAGACGCAGGGGAGCTCCTATAATTCACCCTTCCACTTT
CASSRKTQGSSYNSPFHF
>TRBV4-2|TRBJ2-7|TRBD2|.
TGTGCCAGCAGCCAAGAGTGGGGCGCGGGGACTAGCGGGATCGAGCAGTACTTC
CASSQEWGAGTSGIEQYF
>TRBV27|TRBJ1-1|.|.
TGTGCCACCAGTTCCTTGGACAGATACACTGAAGCTTTCTTT
CATSSLDRYTEAFF
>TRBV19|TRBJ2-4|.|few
TGTGCCAGTAGTATAGATCTGGGGGTCCCGGGGGACATTCAGTACTTC
CASSIDLGVPGDIQYF
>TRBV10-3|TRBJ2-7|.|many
TGTGCCATCAGCACAGGGTCGGGGCTGAGTGGCTACGAGCAGTACTTC
CAISTGSGLSGYEQYF
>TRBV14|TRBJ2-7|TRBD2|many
TGTGCCAGCAGCCCCAATGAGGGACTAGCGGTTTACGAGCAGTACTTC
CASSPNEGLAVYEQYF
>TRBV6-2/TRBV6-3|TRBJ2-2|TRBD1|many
TGTGCCAGCAGAAATATTCCGGGGGACAGGGGGTACACCGGGGAGCTGTTTTTT
CASRNIPGDRGYTGELFF
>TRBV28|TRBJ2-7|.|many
TGTGCCAGCAGTTTCCTGCTGCGGGTCCGGGCCTACGAGCAGTACTTC
CASSFLLRVRAYEQYF
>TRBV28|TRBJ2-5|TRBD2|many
TGTGCCAGCAGTTTGAGCGGGAGCCAAGAGACCCAGTACTTC
CASSLSGSQETQYF
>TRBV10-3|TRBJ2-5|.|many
TGTGCCAGCAGGACAGCGATGGTCGAGACCCAGTACTTC
CASRTAMVETQYF
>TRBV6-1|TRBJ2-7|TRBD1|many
TGTGCCAGCAGGAACAGGGGATTGGGCGAGCAGTACTTC
CASRNRGLGEQYF
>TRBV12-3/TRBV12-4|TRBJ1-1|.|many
TGTGCCAGCAGTTTATGGCAGGTCGGGAGCGAAGCTTTCTTT
CASSLWQVGSEAFF
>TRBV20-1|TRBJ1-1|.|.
TGCAGTGTGATCAAGGGGGACACTGAAGCTTTCTTT
CSVIKGDTEAFF
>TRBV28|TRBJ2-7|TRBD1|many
TGTGCCAGCCACCGGGACAGACCTCACGAGCAGTACTTC
CASHRDRPHEQYF
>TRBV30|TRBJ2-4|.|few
TGTGCCTGGAGTGTGAGAATAGGTTCAAGTACTCTAGCCAAAAACATTCAGTACTTC
CAWSVRIGSSTLAKNIQYF
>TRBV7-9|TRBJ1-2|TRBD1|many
TGTGCCAGCAGCCCAACAGGGGACCACTATGGCTACACCTTC
CASSPTGDHYGYTF
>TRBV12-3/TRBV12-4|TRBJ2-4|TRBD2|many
TGTGCCAGTCGGCCGGGAGGGGGGAACATTCAGTACTTC
CASRPGGGNIQYF
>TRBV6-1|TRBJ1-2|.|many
TGTGCCAGCGCGCAGGGGCTTGTTAACTATGGCTACACCTTC
CASAQGLVNYGYTF
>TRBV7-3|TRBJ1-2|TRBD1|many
TGTGCCAGCAGCTTAATAGGGACAGGGGTAGGGGTCTATGGCTACACCTTC
CASSLIGTGVGVYGYTF
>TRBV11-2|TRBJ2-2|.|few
TGTGCCAGCAGCTTAGTGCCCCGGGGGACCGGGGAGCTGTTTTTT
CASSLVPRGTGELFF
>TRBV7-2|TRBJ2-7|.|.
TGTGCCAGCAGACGGGGGGCCAACTACGAGCAGTACTTC
CASRRGANYEQYF
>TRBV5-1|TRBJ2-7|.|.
TGCGCCAGCAGCTACGAGGAACTGGGTGTTTACGAGCAGTACTTC
CASSYEELGVYEQYF